This TCR beta chain was sequenced during a study of shared clonotypes between healthy human individuals. Study-level points and caveats: Measured sharing among donors was expected to vary with sequencing depth. The study found roughly 5% of naive CD4 clonotypes shared across a few donors.

CDR3 length equals 14 residues. V trimming: 4 bases; J trimming: 5 bases; junction bases outside the gene matches: 6. Germline CDR1 SGDLS, CDR2 YYNGEE. As originally analysed: Quality scores were absent from the junction-only immunoSEQ sequences, so filtering differed. Method: immunoSEQ multiplex PCR; TCRdb's copy keeps in-frame clones and lacks some. V, J and clone size are taken as reported in that table, and D and trimming were inferred from the DNA itself. The sample shows over a million clones, around 97% of them seen only once. In the case of this clone: The antigen is not known.

CD4+ cells were split into CD45RA+ naive and CD45RA-negative memory subsets. Sequenced material: naive CD4+ T cells sorted from blood. Indicated subset: CD45RA+ positively selected. This clonotype originated in a man aged 25-40 years in good health. V gene TRBV9 combines with J gene TRBJ2-5; 9 bases are a match to TRBD1. CDR3 bases: TGTGCCAGCAGCTCTGGACAGGGGAGCGAGACCCAGTACTTC. Translated, it gives CASSSGQGSETQYF.